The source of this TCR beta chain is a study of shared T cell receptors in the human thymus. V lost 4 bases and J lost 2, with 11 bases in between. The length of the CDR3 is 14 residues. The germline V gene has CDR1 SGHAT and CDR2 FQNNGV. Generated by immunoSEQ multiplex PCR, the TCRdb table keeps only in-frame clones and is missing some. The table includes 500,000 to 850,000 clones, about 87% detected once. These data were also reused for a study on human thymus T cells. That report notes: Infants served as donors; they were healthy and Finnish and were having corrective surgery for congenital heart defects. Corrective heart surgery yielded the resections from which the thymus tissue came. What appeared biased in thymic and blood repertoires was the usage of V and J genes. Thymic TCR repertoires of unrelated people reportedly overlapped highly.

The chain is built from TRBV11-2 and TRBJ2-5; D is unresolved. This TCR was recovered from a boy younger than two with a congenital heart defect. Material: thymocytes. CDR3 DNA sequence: TGTGCCAGCAGCTCATCCCTGCGACAAGAGACCCAGTACTTC. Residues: CASSSSLRQETQYF.